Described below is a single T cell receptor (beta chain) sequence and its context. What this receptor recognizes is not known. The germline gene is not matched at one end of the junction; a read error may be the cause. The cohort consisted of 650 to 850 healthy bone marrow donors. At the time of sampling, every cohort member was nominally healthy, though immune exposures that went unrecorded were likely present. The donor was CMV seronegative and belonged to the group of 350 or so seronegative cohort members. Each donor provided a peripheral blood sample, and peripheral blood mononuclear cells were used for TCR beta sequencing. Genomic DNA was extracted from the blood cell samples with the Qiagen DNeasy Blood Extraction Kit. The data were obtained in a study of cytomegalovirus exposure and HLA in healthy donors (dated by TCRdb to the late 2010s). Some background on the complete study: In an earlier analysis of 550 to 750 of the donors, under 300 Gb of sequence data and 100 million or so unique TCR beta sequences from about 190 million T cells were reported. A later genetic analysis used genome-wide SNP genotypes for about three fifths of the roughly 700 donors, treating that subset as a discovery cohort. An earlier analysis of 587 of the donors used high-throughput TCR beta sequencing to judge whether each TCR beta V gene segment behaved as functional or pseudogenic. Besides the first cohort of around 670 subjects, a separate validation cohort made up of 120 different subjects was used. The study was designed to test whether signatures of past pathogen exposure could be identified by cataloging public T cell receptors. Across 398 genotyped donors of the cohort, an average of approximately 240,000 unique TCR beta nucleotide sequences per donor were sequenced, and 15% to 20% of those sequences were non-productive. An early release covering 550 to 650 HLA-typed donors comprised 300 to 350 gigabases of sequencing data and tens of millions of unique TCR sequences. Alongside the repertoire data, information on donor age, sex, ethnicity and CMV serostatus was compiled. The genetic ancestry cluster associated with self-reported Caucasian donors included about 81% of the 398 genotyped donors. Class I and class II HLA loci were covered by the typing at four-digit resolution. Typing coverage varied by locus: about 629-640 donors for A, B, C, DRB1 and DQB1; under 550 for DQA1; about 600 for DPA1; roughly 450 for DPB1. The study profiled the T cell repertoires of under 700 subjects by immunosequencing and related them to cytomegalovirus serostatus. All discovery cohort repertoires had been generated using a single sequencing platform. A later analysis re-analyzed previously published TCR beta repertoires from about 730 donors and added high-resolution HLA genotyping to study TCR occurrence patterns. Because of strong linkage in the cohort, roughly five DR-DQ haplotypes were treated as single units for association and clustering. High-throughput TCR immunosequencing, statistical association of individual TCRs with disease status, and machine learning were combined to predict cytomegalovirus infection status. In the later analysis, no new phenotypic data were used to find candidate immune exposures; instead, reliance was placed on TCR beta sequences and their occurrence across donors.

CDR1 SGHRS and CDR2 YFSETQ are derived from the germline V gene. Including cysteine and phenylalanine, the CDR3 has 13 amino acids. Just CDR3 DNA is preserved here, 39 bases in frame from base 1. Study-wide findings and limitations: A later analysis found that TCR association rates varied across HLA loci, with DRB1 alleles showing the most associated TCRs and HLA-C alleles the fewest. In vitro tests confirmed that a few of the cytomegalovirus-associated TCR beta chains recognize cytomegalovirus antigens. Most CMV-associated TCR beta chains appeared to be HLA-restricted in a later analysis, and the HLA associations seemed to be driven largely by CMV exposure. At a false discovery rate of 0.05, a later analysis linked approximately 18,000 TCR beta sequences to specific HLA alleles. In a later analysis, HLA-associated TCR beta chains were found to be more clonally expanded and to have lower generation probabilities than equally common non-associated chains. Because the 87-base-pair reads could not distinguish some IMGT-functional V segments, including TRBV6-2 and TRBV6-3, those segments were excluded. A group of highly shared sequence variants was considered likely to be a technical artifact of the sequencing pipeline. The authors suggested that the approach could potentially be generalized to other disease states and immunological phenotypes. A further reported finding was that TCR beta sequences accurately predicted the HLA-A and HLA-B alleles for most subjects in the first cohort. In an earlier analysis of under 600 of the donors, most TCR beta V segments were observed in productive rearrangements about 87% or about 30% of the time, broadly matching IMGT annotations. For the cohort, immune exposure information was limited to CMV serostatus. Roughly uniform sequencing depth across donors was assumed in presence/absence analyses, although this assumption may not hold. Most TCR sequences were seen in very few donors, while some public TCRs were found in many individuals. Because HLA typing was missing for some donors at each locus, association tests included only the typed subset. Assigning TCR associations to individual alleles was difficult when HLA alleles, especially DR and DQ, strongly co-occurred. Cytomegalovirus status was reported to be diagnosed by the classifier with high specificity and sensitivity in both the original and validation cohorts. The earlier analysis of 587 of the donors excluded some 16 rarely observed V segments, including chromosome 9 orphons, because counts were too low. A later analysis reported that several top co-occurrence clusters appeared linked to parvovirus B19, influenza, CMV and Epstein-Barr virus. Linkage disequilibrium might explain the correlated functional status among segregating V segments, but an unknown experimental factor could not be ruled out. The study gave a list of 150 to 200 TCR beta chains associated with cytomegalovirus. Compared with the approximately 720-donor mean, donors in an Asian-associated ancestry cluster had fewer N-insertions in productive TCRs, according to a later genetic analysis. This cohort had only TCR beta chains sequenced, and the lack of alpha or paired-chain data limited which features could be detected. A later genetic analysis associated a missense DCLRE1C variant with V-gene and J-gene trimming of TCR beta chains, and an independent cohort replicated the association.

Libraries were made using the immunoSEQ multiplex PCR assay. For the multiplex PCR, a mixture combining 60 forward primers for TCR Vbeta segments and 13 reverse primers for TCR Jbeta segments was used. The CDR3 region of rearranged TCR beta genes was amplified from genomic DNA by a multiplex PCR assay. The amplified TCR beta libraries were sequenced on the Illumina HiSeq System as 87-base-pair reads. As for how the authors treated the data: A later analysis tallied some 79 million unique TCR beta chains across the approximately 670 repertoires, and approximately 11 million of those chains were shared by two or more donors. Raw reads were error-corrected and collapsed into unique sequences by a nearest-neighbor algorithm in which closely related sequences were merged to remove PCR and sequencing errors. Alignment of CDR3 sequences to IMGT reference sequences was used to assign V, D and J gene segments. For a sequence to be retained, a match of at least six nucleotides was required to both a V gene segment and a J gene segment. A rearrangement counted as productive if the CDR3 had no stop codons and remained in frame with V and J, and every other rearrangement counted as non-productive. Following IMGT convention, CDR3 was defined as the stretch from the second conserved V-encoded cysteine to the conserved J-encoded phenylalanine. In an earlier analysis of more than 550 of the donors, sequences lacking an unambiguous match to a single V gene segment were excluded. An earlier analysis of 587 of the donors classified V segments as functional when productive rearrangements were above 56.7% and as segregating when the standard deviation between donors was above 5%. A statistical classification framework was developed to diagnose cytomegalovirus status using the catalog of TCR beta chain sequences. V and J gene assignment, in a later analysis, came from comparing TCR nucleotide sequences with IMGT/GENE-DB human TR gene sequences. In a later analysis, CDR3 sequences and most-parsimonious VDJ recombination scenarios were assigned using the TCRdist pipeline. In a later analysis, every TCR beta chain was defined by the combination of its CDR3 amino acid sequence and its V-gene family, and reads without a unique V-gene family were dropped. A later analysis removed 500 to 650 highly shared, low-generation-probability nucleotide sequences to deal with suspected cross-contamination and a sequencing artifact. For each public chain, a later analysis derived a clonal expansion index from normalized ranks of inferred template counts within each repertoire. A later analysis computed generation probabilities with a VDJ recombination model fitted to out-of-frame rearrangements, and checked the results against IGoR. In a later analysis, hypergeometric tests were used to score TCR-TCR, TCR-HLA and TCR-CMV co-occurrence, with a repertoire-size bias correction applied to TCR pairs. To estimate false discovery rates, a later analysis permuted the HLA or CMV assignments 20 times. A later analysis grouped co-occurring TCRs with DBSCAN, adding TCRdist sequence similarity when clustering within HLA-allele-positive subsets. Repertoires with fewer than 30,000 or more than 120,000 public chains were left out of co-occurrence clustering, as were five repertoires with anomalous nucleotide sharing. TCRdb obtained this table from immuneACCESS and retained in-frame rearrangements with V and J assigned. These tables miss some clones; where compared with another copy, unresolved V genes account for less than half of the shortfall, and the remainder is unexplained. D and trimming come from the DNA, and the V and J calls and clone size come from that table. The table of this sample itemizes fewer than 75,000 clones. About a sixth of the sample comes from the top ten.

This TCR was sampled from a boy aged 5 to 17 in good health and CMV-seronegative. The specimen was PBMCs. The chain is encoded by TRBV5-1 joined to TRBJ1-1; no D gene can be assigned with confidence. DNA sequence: TGCGCCGGCAGCTTGGCTTTATCTGGCGAAGCTTTCTTT. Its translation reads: CAGSLALSGEAFF.